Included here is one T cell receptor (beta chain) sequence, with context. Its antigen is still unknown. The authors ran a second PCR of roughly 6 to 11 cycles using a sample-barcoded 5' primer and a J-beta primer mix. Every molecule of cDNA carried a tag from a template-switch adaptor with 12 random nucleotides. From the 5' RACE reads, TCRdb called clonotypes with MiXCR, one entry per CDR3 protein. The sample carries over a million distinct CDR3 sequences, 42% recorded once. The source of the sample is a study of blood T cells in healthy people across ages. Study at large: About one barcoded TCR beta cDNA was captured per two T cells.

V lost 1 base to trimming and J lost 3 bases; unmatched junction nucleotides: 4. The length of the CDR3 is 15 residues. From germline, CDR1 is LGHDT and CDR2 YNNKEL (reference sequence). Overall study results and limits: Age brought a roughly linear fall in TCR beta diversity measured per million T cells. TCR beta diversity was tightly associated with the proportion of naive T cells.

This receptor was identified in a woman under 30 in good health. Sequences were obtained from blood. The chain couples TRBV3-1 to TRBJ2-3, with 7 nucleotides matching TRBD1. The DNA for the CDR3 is TGTGCCAGCAGCCAAGGAGGGGGCTGGACAGATACGCAGTATTTT. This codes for CASSQGGGWTDTQYF.